These 16 T cell receptor beta chains came from one sample sequenced in a study of blood T cell repertoires in COVID-19. Sequencing was performed with immunoSEQ multiplex PCR; in TCRdb, only in-frame clones are kept and a portion is missing. The sample consists of more than 65,000 clones, about four fifths of them appearing once. Sequenced: peripheral blood. Every receptor here comes from a woman aged 55-70 years with acute or convalescent COVID-19.

The chain recombines TRBV3-1 (or the pseudogene TRBV3-2) with TRBJ2-7, with D possibly matching TRBD1 (5 bases). Germline CDR1 reads LGHDT; CDR2 reads YNNKEL (reference sequence). The CDR3 consists of 13 residues. V was trimmed by 3 bases and J by 3 bases, leaving 9 bases between them. Here the CDR3 reads CASSHGRDYEQYF. CDR3 sequence (DNA): TGTGCCAGCAGCCATGGCAGGGACTACGAGCAGTACTTC.

CDR3 DNA sequence: TGTGCCAGCAGCCAAGATTGGCGGGGGCAAGAGACCCAGTACTTC. Translating it yields CASSQDWRGQETQYF. The chain recombines TRBV3-1 (or the pseudogene TRBV3-2) with TRBJ2-5, with 7 bases identical to TRBD2. In germline, CDR1 is LGHDT, CDR2 YNNKEL (reference sequence). V trimming: 0 bases; J trimming: 2 bases; junction bases outside the gene matches: 3. This CDR3 contains 15 residues.

The chain uses TRBV4-3 and TRBJ2-1, with 11 bases lining up with TRBD2. V was clipped by 0 bases and J by 2 bases; unmatched bases: 9. The V gene's germline CDR1 is LGHNA and CDR2 YSLEER. The CDR3 consists of 19 residues. This chain's CDR3 is CASSQDPSGSGGAYNEQFF. The CDR3 DNA is TGCGCCAGCAGCCAAGATCCTTCCGGTAGCGGGGGGGCCTACAATGAGCAGTTCTTC.

In DNA, the CDR3 is TGTGCCAGCACTCTCACAGGGATGACCTACGAGCAGTACTTC. It encodes CASTLTGMTYEQYF. The chain carries TRBV6-5 and TRBJ2-7; TRBD1 might be the D (6 bases). The V gene's germline CDR1 is MNHEY and CDR2 SVGAGI. V was cut by 7 bases and J by 2 bases, with 15 bases left in between. The CDR3 covers 14 residues.

This rearrangement joins TRBV5-1 to TRBJ1-4, with 8 bases fitting TRBD1. Germline V gene sequence: CDR1 SGHRS, CDR2 YFSETQ. This CDR3 contains 15 residues. The V segment lost 4 bases and the J segment 8 bases; nucleotides outside the gene matches: 10. CDR3 region: CASSTSQGAGEKLFF. The CDR3 nucleotides read TGCGCCAGCAGCACATCTCAGGGGGCAGGGGAAAAACTGTTTTTT.

The chain carries TRBV10-1 and TRBJ2-5; a weak D match, TRBD1 (5 bases). The CDR3 contains 15 residues. The ends were cut back, 0 bases at V and 5 bases at J, with 13 bases in the middle. From germline, CDR1 is WNHNN and CDR2 SYGVQD (reference sequence). The CDR3 protein is CASSESAGRVETQYF. The CDR3 DNA follows: TGCGCCAGCAGTGAGTCGGCAGGGCGAGTTGAGACCCAGTACTTC.

This chain joins TRBV9 and TRBJ1-2; D ambiguous. Germline V lookup: CDR1 SGDLS, CDR2 YYNGEE. This CDR3 contains 14 residues. The ends were cut back, 3 bases at V and 6 bases at J, with 15 bases in the middle. The CDR3 loop reads CASSALQSPNGYTF. CDR3 DNA sequence: TGTGCCAGCAGCGCTCTTCAGTCCCCCAATGGCTACACCTTC.

V is TRBV24-1 and J is TRBJ1-1; D is uncertain. The CDR3 has 13 amino acids. Germline V gene sequence: CDR1 KGHDR, CDR2 SFDVKD. Trimming pared 4 bases from V and 4 bases from J, leaving 9 bases between. Here the CDR3 reads CATSERGGTEAFF. CDR3 DNA sequence: TGTGCCACCAGTGAACGAGGAGGCACTGAAGCTTTCTTT.

This chain joins TRBV4-1 and TRBJ1-4; D is perhaps TRBD1 (6 bases). CDR1 and CDR2 from the germline V gene are MGHRA and YSYEKL. The CDR3 loop spans 16 amino acids. V gave up 1 base and J gave up 8 bases, with 17 bases separating them. DNA for the CDR3: TGCGCCAGCAGCCAAGGTCTAAACAGGGTACGGGAAAAACTGTTTTTT. It codes for CASSQGLNRVREKLFF.

The chain is built from TRBV28 and TRBJ1-6; 7 bases are shared with TRBD1. This CDR3 is built from 15 residues. J gave up 0 bases and V 6 bases, and 2 bases lay outside the gene matches. Per germline, CDR1 MDHEN and CDR2 SYDVKM. CDR3 residues: CASRGDSSYNSPLHF. The CDR3 DNA reads TGTGCCAGCAGGGGGGACAGCTCCTATAATTCACCCCTCCACTTT.

The chain has TRBV2 and TRBJ2-7; 7 bases match TRBD1. Germline CDR1 and CDR2: SNHLY and FYNNEI. There are 14 residues in the CDR3. The trim removed 6 bases at V and 0 bases at J, leaving 5 bases unmatched. CDR3 DNA sequence: TGTGCCAGCAGAGGGGGCTTTAGCTCCTACGAGCAGTACTTC. This codes for CASRGGFSSYEQYF.

The chain uses TRBV5-1 and TRBJ2-7; TRBD2 matches at 12 bases. Germline V gene data show CDR1 as SGHRS and CDR2 as YFSETQ. CDR3 length: 20 amino acids. Trimming removed 2 bases from V and 2 bases from J; junction bases left unmatched: 17. The CDR3 sequence: CASSFTTAAASGGAAYEQYF. In DNA, the CDR3 is TGCGCCAGCAGCTTCACTACGGCTGCGGCTAGCGGGGGGGCGGCCTACGAGCAGTACTTC.

This clone was observed once. This chain joins TRBV6-5 and TRBJ2-2; possible D gene TRBD2, 7 bases. Germline CDR1 is MNHEY and CDR2 is SVGAGI. Trimming cost V 10 bases and J 4 bases, with 19 bases left between them. The CDR3 contains 15 residues. CDR3 coding DNA: TGTGCCATCTCTCTCGGGGGGCAGGGCACCGGGGAGCTGTTTTTT. Translated, it gives CAISLGGQGTGELFF.

The chain joins TRBV18 to TRBJ2-5, with 9 bases identical to TRBD1. Trimming cost V 2 bases and J 8 bases; bases outside gene matches: 6. The CDR3 is made up of 14 amino acids. Germline CDR1 KGHSH, CDR2 LQKENI. The chain's CDR3 is CASSPGTGRATQYF. CDR3 nucleotides: TGTGCCAGCTCACCAGGGACAGGGAGGGCTACCCAGTACTTC. The whole variable domain, remainder taken from reference TRBV18 and TRBJ2-5, is NAGVMQNPRHLVRRRGQEARLRCSPMKGHSHVYWYRQLPEEGLKFMVYLQKENIIDESGMPKERFSAEFPKEGPSILRIQQVVRGDSAAYFCASSPGTGRATQYFGPGTRLLVL.

V usage is TRBV6-5 and J usage is TRBJ1-1; no reliable D call. CDR1 MNHEY and CDR2 SVGAGI come from the germline V gene. The CDR3 is 14 residues long. V was pared by 3 bases and J by 4 bases, with 12 bases between. CDR3 nucleotides: TGTGCCAGCAGTTATTCAGACCGACTCACTGAAGCTTTCTTT. Protein sequence: CASSYSDRLTEAFF.

This clone was found a few times. The chain carries TRBV11-2 and TRBJ2-7, with unresolved D. Trimming stripped 6 bases from V and 4 bases from J, with 10 bases between. Germline-derived CDR1 and CDR2 are SGHAT and FQNNGV. The CDR3 extends over 12 amino acids. The CDR3 reads CASSYLDYEQYF. CDR3 nucleotide sequence: TGTGCCAGCAGTTATCTAGATTACGAGCAGTACTTC.